This T cell receptor (beta chain) was captured by sequencing in a study of early stage breast cancer tumors. Study summary: Of some 17 invasive breast tumors, about a dozen were hormone receptor-positive, HER2-negative.

This CDR3 region has 15 residues. V was clipped by 5 bases and J by 2 bases, with 15 bases between them. The germline gives CDR1 SNHLY, CDR2 FYNNEI. Each sample had two DNA replicates, around 0.53 ug blood or 1.5 ug tissue. Assay: immunoSEQ multiplex PCR; the TCRdb copy retains only in-frame clones and omits some. The sample has around 60,000 clones; around 80% are singletons. The source is a person aged 25 to 40 with breast cancer. Input material: blood. The rearrangement uses TRBV2 and TRBJ1-2; D is perhaps TRBD1 (5 bases). CDR3 residues: CASSPQGAGNYGYTF. The CDR3 DNA follows: TGTGCCAGCAGTCCACAAGGGGCAGGGAACTATGGCTACACCTTC.